This T cell receptor (beta chain) was recorded in a study of blood T cell repertoires in COVID-19. Study background: Sites across the United States, Italy and Spain contributed samples from acute and convalescent COVID-19.

Clones were read by immunoSEQ multiplex PCR, and TCRdb kept only the in-frame ones, dropping some. The sample includes about 98,000 clones, about four fifths seen only once; the top ten take roughly 25%. This CDR3 has 15 residues. CDR1 and CDR2 from the germline V gene are MNHEY and SMNVEV (reference sequence). With regard to this clone: Compared with germline, one end of the junction differs, possibly owing to a read error.

The specimen sequenced was peripheral blood. The receptor comes from a man between 65 and 85 years old with acute or convalescent COVID-19. The chain joins TRBV27 to TRBJ1-4; weak D call: TRBD1 (5 bases). Here the CDR3 DNA reads TGTGCCAGCAGTCTATCAGGGAGAGGTAATGAAAAACTGTTTTTT. It yields the protein CASSLSGRGNEKLFF.